These 8 T cell receptor beta chains came from one sample sequenced in a study of CD8 T cells in ankylosing spondylitis. TCRdb reanalysed the 5' RACE reads using MiXCR and keeps one entry per CDR3 protein. The data contain about 160,000 distinct CDR3 sequences, about 16% of them singletons. Specimen: blood, either unsorted or a sorted T cell fraction (not recorded which). These receptors were obtained from a male donor with ankylosing spondylitis or in good health (not recorded which).

This clonotype was seen a handful of times. The chain couples TRBV2 to TRBJ2-5; 9 bases are a match to TRBD2. Germline lookup yields CDR1 SNHLY and CDR2 FYNNEI. Trimming cost V 6 bases and J 0 bases; bases outside gene matches: 5. This CDR3 contains 15 residues. The CDR3 nucleotides read TGTGCCAGCAGGGAACTAGCGGGCAACCAAGAGACCCAGTACTTC. The encoded protein is CASRELAGNQETQYF.

The chain couples TRBV28 to TRBJ1-1, with D possibly matching TRBD1 (5 bases). The CDR3 has 16 amino acids. The germline gives CDR1 MDHEN, CDR2 SYDVKM. With 1 base removed from V and 0 bases from J, the gap between germline ends came to 12 bases. This CDR3 is CASSLSPGRVNTEAFF. CDR3 coding DNA: TGTGCCAGCAGTTTATCTCCGGGACGGGTGAACACTGAAGCTTTCTTT. The whole variable domain, filled in from reference TRBV28 and TRBJ1-1, reads DVKVTQSSRYLVKRTGEKVFLECVQDMDHENMFWYRQDPGLGLRLIYFSYDVKMKEKGDIPEGYSVSREKKERFSLILESASTNQTSMYLCASSLSPGRVNTEAFFGQGTRLTVV.

This clonotype was seen repeatedly, ten times or more. The chain has TRBV28 and TRBJ2-3, with 16 bases matching TRBD2. Germline V CDR1 and CDR2: MDHEN, SYDVKM. The CDR3 extends over 15 amino acids. J gave up 6 bases and V 6 bases, and 3 bases lay outside the gene matches. CDR3 region: CASRGTSGRADTQYF. The CDR3 region has the DNA TGTGCCAGCAGGGGGACTAGCGGGAGGGCGGATACGCAGTATTTT.

This clonotype was counted ten times or more. The chain links TRBV20-1 to TRBJ2-1, with 7 positions matching TRBD1. V lost 6 bases and J lost 3; bases outside the gene matches: 14. The CDR3 length is 16 residues. Germline CDR1 DFQATT, CDR2 SNEGSKA (reference sequence). CDR3 residues: CSANTNRGHIYNEQFF. The CDR3 DNA sequence: TGCAGTGCCAACACTAACAGGGGACATATCTACAATGAGCAGTTCTTC.

This clonotype was detected ten times or more. The J gene is TRBJ1-6, the V gene TRBV3-1; TRBD1 matches at 8 bases. In germline, CDR1 is LGHDT, CDR2 YNNKEL (reference sequence). The V segment lost 4 bases and the J segment 8 bases; nucleotides outside the gene matches: 7. The CDR3 is 15 amino acids. As DNA, the CDR3 is TGTGCCAGCAGCCCCAACGACAGGGGCCATTCACCCCTCCACTTT. As protein: CASSPNDRGHSPLHF.

This clonotype was found many times. The chain recombines TRBV12-3 or TRBV12-4 with TRBJ1-1, with unresolved D. The V end was cut by 5 bases, the J end by 11 bases, with 12 bases between. The CDR3 is 11 residues long. In DNA form, the CDR3 reads TGTGCCAGCAGTCTCACTGGGCTGGCTTTCTTT. Translation gives CASSLTGLAFF.

V and J are TRBV12-3 or TRBV12-4 and TRBJ2-2, with 7 bases fitting TRBD1. V was clipped by 6 bases and J by 4 bases; unmatched bases: 5. This CDR3 has 14 residues. The chain's CDR3 is CASSGTVITGELFF. CDR3 in DNA: TGTGCCAGCAGCGGGACAGTCATCACCGGGGAGCTGTTTTTT.

This clonotype has a count of ten or more. The V call is TRBV18, the J call TRBJ2-1, with D perhaps matching TRBD2 (5 bases). Germline CDR1 reads KGHSH; CDR2 reads LQKENI. Trimming stripped 4 bases from V and 5 bases from J, with 15 bases between. The CDR3 covers 15 residues. The CDR3 is CASSRREGQNNEQFF. CDR3 nucleotide sequence: TGTGCCAGCTCACGGAGAGAGGGCCAGAACAATGAGCAGTTCTTC.